The 8 T cell receptor beta chains listed next were all sequenced from one sample in a study of shared clonotypes between healthy human individuals (dated by TCRdb to 2019 to 2021). Library method: the immunoSEQ multiplex PCR assay. TCRdb retrieved this table from immuneACCESS and kept in-frame rearrangements only. Not all clones are present; in checked studies, unresolved V genes account for under half, and no reason is known for the remainder. Present in this sample are 550,000 to 700,000 clones, about three quarters of which were seen just once. More than 1.5% of the sample rests with the top ten. Specimen: memory CD4+ T cells sorted from blood. The sample's cell subset or site label is to be understood as: CD45RA-negative fraction. The source of these receptors is a woman younger than 45 in good health.

This clone was observed a single time. This chain links TRBV29-1 with TRBJ2-7; a weak D match, TRBD2 (6 bases). Germline CDR1 and CDR2: SQVTM and ANQGSEA. V gave up 5 bases and J gave up 3 bases, with 20 bases separating them. The CDR3 has 15 residues. Here the CDR3 reads CSVRTRGLGSYEQYF. The CDR3 DNA sequence: TGCAGCGTTAGGACACGGGGGTTGGGGAGCTACGAGCAGTACTTC.

This clone was observed at least ten times. The V gene is TRBV19, the J gene TRBJ2-1; 7 bases are shared with TRBD2. This CDR3 has 15 residues. After removal of 6 bases from V and 4 bases from J, the junction contained 9 bases not matched to a gene. Germline CDR1 and CDR2: LNHDA and SQIVND (reference sequence). CDR3 amino acids: CASSLAEGAYNEQFF. CDR3 bases: TGTGCCAGTAGCCTAGCGGAGGGAGCGTACAATGAGCAGTTCTTC.

The rearrangement uses TRBV5-1 and TRBJ2-3; D is undetermined. V was clipped by 2 bases and J by 0 bases, with 7 bases between them. Germline lookup yields CDR1 SGHRS and CDR2 YFSETQ. This CDR3 region has 14 residues. The CDR3 region is CASSLDGSTDTQYF. The CDR3 DNA reads as TGCGCCAGCAGCTTAGACGGTAGCACAGATACGCAGTATTTT. Full variable domain (rest looked up from reference TRBV5-1 and TRBJ2-3): KAGVTQTPRYLIKTRGQQVTLSCSPISGHRSVSWYQQTPGQGLQFLFEYFSETQRNKGNFPGRFSGRQFSNSRSEMNVSTLELGDSALYLCASSLDGSTDTQYFGPGTRLTVL.

About this clone: Additional DNA sequences in this sample encode the identical CDR3. V usage is TRBV28 and J usage is TRBJ2-7, with TRBD2 matching 13 bases. V lost 6 bases and J lost 7; bases outside the gene matches: 6. Germline V gene data show CDR1 as MDHEN and CDR2 as SYDVKM. The CDR3 consists of 14 residues. The CDR3: CASRPGLAGYEQYF. DNA of the CDR3: TGTGCCAGCAGGCCGGGACTAGCGGGGTATGAGCAGTACTTC.

This chain joins TRBV2 and TRBJ2-7; a possible D gene is TRBD1 (6 bases). The CDR3 consists of 15 residues. Germline CDR1 is SNHLY and CDR2 is FYNNEI. V lost 7 bases and J 2 bases, leaving 18 bases between the germline ends. In nucleotides, the CDR3 is TGTGCCAGCAATTGGCACAGGGAATTGGCCTACGAGCAGTACTTC. Translating it yields CASNWHRELAYEQYF.

The count of this clone is one. The chain carries TRBV11-2 and TRBJ2-3; a weak D match, TRBD2 (6 bases). Germline CDR1 is SGHAT and CDR2 is FQNNGV. The V and J ends lost 3 bases and 5 bases respectively, with 9 bases between them. The CDR3 sequence is 13 residues long. The CDR3 DNA follows: TGTGCCAGCAGCTTTGGGGGACTAGATACGCAGTATTTT. Residues: CASSFGGLDTQYF.

This clone was detected only once. This CDR3 is also generated by other DNA sequences in the sample. The chain recombines TRBV5-1 with TRBJ1-1; a weak D match, TRBD1 (5 bases). Trimming shortened V by 2 bases and J by 8 bases, and 13 bases separated the two germline ends. The CDR3 runs 13 residues. Germline V CDR1 and CDR2: SGHRS, YFSETQ. The CDR3 nucleotides are TGCGCCAGCAGCTTAGGCTCGGGACCGGAAGCTTTCTTT. Protein product: CASSLGSGPEAFF.

V gene TRBV7-9 combines with J gene TRBJ2-1; 8 nucleotides line up with TRBD2. V was pared by 1 base and J by 9 bases, with 11 bases of the junction left unmatched. Germline loops: CDR1 SEHNR, CDR2 FQNEAQ (reference sequence). The CDR3 sequence is 16 residues long. The CDR3 sequence is CASSLVSRTTSVEQFF. The CDR3 bases are TGTGCCAGCAGCTTAGTTAGCCGGACGACTAGCGTTGAGCAGTTCTTC.